Reported below is one T cell receptor (beta chain). CDR3 size: 16 residues. These data come from a study of blood T cell repertoires in COVID-19. Study overall: From T cells, B-cell-depleted T cells, or PBMCs came the material, which was cDNA or gDNA.

TCRdb keeps only in-frame clones here, not all; method: immunoSEQ multiplex PCR. In the table there are 100,000 to 150,000 clones, approximately 88% of which are singletons. The J gene is TRBJ2-7, the V gene TRBV21-1; TRBD1 reflects the table's D call only, with no check against the DNA. TRBV21-1 counts as a pseudogene. The TCR comes from a man aged 50-59 years with acute or convalescent COVID-19. Sequencing input: peripheral blood. The CDR3, as DNA: TGTGCCAGCAGTGCCCTTCCAGGGGTCATTATCCACGAGCAGTACTTC. As protein: CASSALPGVIIHEQYF.